This section outlines one TCR beta chain sequence together with its context. The data were taken from a study of human CD4 T cells and Enterobacteriaceae. Memory CD4+ T cells were sorted as all CD4+ cells except CD45RA+CCR7+CD95- naive cells, over 95% pure. Healthy donor blood came from Swiss blood donation centers. Positive selection with CD4 and CD14 microbeads isolated CD4+ T cells and monocytes. Sorting first excluded CD8+, CD14+, CD16+, CD56+, CD19+ and CD25-bright cells. The method was immunoSEQ multiplex PCR; TCRdb's version includes in-frame clones alone and lacks a portion of them. The sample has 25,000 to 30,000 clones; about four fifths are singletons. The germline V and J ends were trimmed by 8 bases and 1 base, with 18 bases remaining between them. The CDR3 consists of 16 residues. Looked up from germline, CDR1 is ENHRY and CDR2 is SYGVKD.

The rearrangement links TRBV10-3 to TRBJ2-1; the D gene is possibly TRBD2 (7 bases). This sequence originates from a human donor in good health. The sequenced sample consisted of memory CD4+ T cells from blood. The CDR3 region has the DNA TGTGCCATCTCAGGCGTACGGGGGGCGTCCTACAATGAGCAGTTCTTC. This encodes CAISGVRGASYNEQFF.